This T cell receptor beta chain came from a study of blood T cells in healthy people across ages. Study-wide findings and caveats: Any changes in expanded clonotypes were possibly confounded, as donor CMV status remained unknown.

This clonotype has only a few counts. Its antigen is unidentified. Alongside a J-beta primer mix, a sample-barcoded 5' primer served in a second PCR lasting about 7 to 11 cycles. Samples each returned at least 2.5 million CDR3-containing paired-end reads. TCRdb analysed the 5' RACE reads with MiXCR anew, one entry per CDR3 protein. This table holds hundreds of thousands of distinct CDR3 sequences, roughly 44% found once. V was trimmed by 5 bases and J by 0 bases, leaving 20 bases between them. Germline V gene sequence: CDR1 SEHNR, CDR2 FQNEAQ (reference sequence). The CDR3 totals 17 residues. Total RNA, at least 6 micrograms per sample, came from PBMCs.

The chain employs TRBV7-9 and TRBJ2-7; D possibly corresponds to TRBD2 (6 bases). This TCR came from a woman aged 55-69 years in good health. Input material: blood. CDR3 sequence reads: CASSHPLGDWSSYEQYF. In DNA form, the CDR3 reads TGTGCCAGCAGCCACCCCCTGGGGGACTGGAGCTCCTACGAGCAGTACTTC. Complete variable domain (other parts from reference TRBV7-9 and TRBJ2-7): DTGVSQNPRHKITKRGQNVTFRCDPISEHNRLYWYRQTLGQGPEFLTYFQNEAQLEKSRLLSDRFSAERPKGSFSTLEIQRTEQGDSAMYLCASSHPLGDWSSYEQYFGPGTRLTVT.